These 12 T cell receptor beta chains originate from one sample sequenced in a study of blood T cell repertoires in COVID-19. TCRdb's table, derived via immunoSEQ multiplex PCR, lists solely in-frame clones and lacks some. This table holds over 150,000 clones, roughly 80% found once. Source material: peripheral blood. The receptor source for this set is a human donor in a cohort sampled during active COVID-19.

The V call is TRBV4-1, the J call TRBJ2-1; D perhaps matches TRBD2 (6 bases). This CDR3 region has 12 residues. Germline CDR1 and CDR2: MGHRA and YSYEKL. The V and J ends lost 3 bases and 9 bases respectively, with 9 bases between them. The CDR3 nucleotides read TGCGCCAGCAGCCATGGGGGGACTGAGCAGTTCTTC. Its protein is CASSHGGTEQFF.

V usage is TRBV7-6 and J usage is TRBJ2-7; 9 bases agree with TRBD2. Germline lookup yields CDR1 SGHVS and CDR2 FNYEAQ. The CDR3 has 15 amino acids. V trimming: 5 bases; J trimming: 7 bases; junction bases outside the gene matches: 12. The CDR3 coding sequence is TGTGCCAGCAGCCCAAGCGGGGGGACTGGTGGTGAGCAGTACTTC. Its translation is CASSPSGGTGGEQYF.

The chain is built from TRBV15 and TRBJ2-7, with TRBD1 as a possible D gene (5 bases). V was shortened by 2 bases and J by 5 bases, with 16 bases between the two germline ends. There are 15 residues in the CDR3. Germline values: CDR1 LNHNV, CDR2 YYDKDF (reference sequence). In DNA, the CDR3 is TGTGCCACCAGCAGAAGTGGGCAGGGTGGGAACGAGCAGTACTTC. This encodes CATSRSGQGGNEQYF.

The count of this clone is one. V and J are TRBV5-1 and TRBJ2-2; D remains unclear. Germline lookup yields CDR1 SGHRS and CDR2 YFSETQ. This CDR3 contains 14 residues. Trimming shortened V by 0 bases and J by 1 base, and 4 bases separated the two germline ends. CDR3 nucleotide sequence: TGCGCCAGCAGCTTGGGACAGAACACCGGGGAGCTGTTTTTT. Amino acid sequence: CASSLGQNTGELFF.

The V and J genes are TRBV4-1 and TRBJ2-1; 13 bases align to TRBD2. There are 15 residues in the CDR3. Germline-derived CDR1 and CDR2 are MGHRA and YSYEKL. Unmatched junction bases numbered 5, after V lost 5 bases and J lost 7 bases. Written as DNA, the CDR3 is TGCGCCAGCAGCAGACTAGCGGGGGGTAAGAATGAGCAGTTCTTC. Amino acid sequence: CASSRLAGGKNEQFF.

This clone was observed a few times. The chain uses TRBV3-1 (or the pseudogene TRBV3-2) and TRBJ1-2; D is unclear. V was shortened by 0 bases and J by 4 bases, with 6 bases between the two germline ends. Germline-derived CDR1 and CDR2 are LGHDT and YNNKEL (reference sequence). The CDR3 sequence is 13 residues long. CDR3 amino acids: CASSQDSLYGYTF. In DNA form, the CDR3 reads TGTGCCAGCAGCCAAGATAGCCTCTATGGCTACACCTTC.

This chain connects TRBV7-9 to TRBJ2-5; 10 nucleotides agree with TRBD2. Losses at the gene ends were 5 bases for V and 2 bases for J; bases not matched to a gene: 5. The CDR3 spans 15 residues. The V gene's germline CDR1 is SEHNR and CDR2 FQNEAQ (reference sequence). As DNA, the CDR3 is TGTGCCAGCAGCCCTAGCGGGGGCGGTCAAGAGACCCAGTACTTC. Translation: CASSPSGGGQETQYF.

The V gene is TRBV6-5, the J gene TRBJ2-5; possible D gene TRBD2, 6 bases. V was trimmed by 6 bases and J by 7 bases, leaving 18 bases between them. Per germline, CDR1 MNHEY and CDR2 SVGAGI. This CDR3 contains 14 residues. The chain's CDR3 is CASSARRGSPTQYF. The CDR3 nucleotides are TGTGCCAGCAGCGCCCGGAGGGGCAGTCCGACCCAGTACTTC.

This clone appeared a few times. Other DNA sequences in the sample encode the same CDR3. The rearrangement links TRBV18 to TRBJ1-3; D might be TRBD1 (6 bases). The germline V gene encodes CDR1 KGHSH and CDR2 LQKENI. The CDR3 runs to 15 residues. V lost 3 bases, J lost 3 bases, and 12 bases lay in between. This CDR3 is CASSPPGQFGNTIYF. In DNA, the CDR3 is TGTGCCAGCTCACCCCCTGGACAGTTTGGAAACACCATATATTTT.

This clone appeared a single time. The rearrangement joins TRBV13 to TRBJ2-5, with D possibly matching TRBD2 (6 bases). The CDR3 length is 15 residues. V lost 5 bases and J lost 2, with 15 bases in between. Germline loops: CDR1 PRHDT, CDR2 FYEKMQ (reference sequence). CDR3 protein: CASSADRDSQETQYF. CDR3 in DNA: TGTGCCAGCAGCGCTGACCGGGACTCACAAGAGACCCAGTACTTC.

The chain combines TRBV2 with TRBJ1-2; 7 positions agree with TRBD1. J was trimmed by 6 bases and V by 0 bases; bases with no gene match: 4. The germline CDR1 and CDR2 sequences are SNHLY and FYNNEI. CDR3 length equals 14 residues. The CDR3 nucleotides are TGTGCCAGCAGTGAAGCTGGCAGGGGGAATGGCTACACCTTC. Its protein product is CASSEAGRGNGYTF.

The rearrangement links TRBV25-1 to TRBJ1-6, with D maybe TRBD1 (5 bases). Germline V gene data show CDR1 as MGHDK and CDR2 as SYGVNS. V lost 8 bases and J lost 8, with 10 bases in between. This CDR3 contains 12 residues. CDR3 loop: CASEAGHSPLHF. The CDR3 DNA reads as TGTGCCAGCGAGGCAGGGCATTCACCCCTCCACTTT.